These 23 T cell receptor beta chains were all obtained from the same sample, sequenced in a study of T cells after yellow fever vaccination. MiXCR was run by TCRdb on the 5' RACE reads, yielding one entry per CDR3 protein. The sample consists of 350,000 to 550,000 distinct CDR3 sequences, roughly a sixth of them appearing once. The sequencing here drew on PBMCs, taken before the yellow fever booster vaccination. These receptors all stem from a young man who received the YFV17D yellow fever vaccine.

This clonotype has a handful of counts. This chain connects TRBV5-1 to TRBJ2-6; unclear D gene. The V end lost 4 bases, the J end lost 4 bases, and 12 bases lay between the germline ends. CDR1 is SGHRS and CDR2 is YFSETQ in the germline V gene. The CDR3 runs to 15 residues. The CDR3 region is CASSRHWAGANVLTF. The CDR3 region has the DNA TGCGCCAGCAGCCGCCACTGGGCGGGGGCCAACGTCCTGACTTTC.

The chain uses TRBV7-9 and TRBJ2-5, with 9 positions matching TRBD2. The CDR3 loop spans 15 amino acids. The germline gives CDR1 SEHNR, CDR2 FQNEAQ (reference sequence). Losses at the gene ends were 11 bases for V and 3 bases for J; bases not matched to a gene: 13. This CDR3 is CALGIAGGGEETQYF. CDR3 coding DNA: TGTGCCTTGGGGATTGCTGGCGGGGGGGAAGAGACCCAGTACTTC. Using reference TRBV7-9 and TRBJ2-5 for the parts outside the CDR3, the full variable domain is DTGVSQNPRHKITKRGQNVTFRCDPISEHNRLYWYRQTLGQGPEFLTYFQNEAQLEKSRLLSDRFSAERPKGSFSTLEIQRTEQGDSAMYLCALGIAGGGEETQYFGPGTRLLVL.

The chain employs TRBV28 and TRBJ1-2; D is perhaps TRBD1 (6 bases). CDR3 length equals 17 residues. CDR1 and CDR2 (germline): MDHEN, SYDVKM. The V and J ends lost 5 bases and 4 bases respectively, with 23 bases between them. The CDR3 nucleotides are TGTGCCAGCAGTACTCCCCCACAGGGACGTACTATCTATGGCTACACCTTC. This gives the protein CASSTPPQGRTIYGYTF.

This clonotype has just a few counts. The genes are TRBV6-2 or TRBV6-3 and TRBJ1-1, with no clear D. The CDR3 sequence is 14 residues long. Between the trimmed V and J ends, which lost 8 bases and 2 bases, there was a span of 15 bases. Germline-derived CDR1 and CDR2 are MNHEY and SVGEGT. The CDR3 DNA is TGTGCCAGCCTATCAAGGTGGGTCAACACTGAAGCTTTCTTT. Encoded protein: CASLSRWVNTEAFF.

The CDR3 loop is CASSFSSTSTDTQYF. The CDR3 DNA follows: TGTGCCAGCAGCTTCAGCAGTACTAGCACAGATACGCAGTATTTT. The chain joins TRBV7-9 to TRBJ2-3, with no clear D. The V gene's germline CDR1 is SEHNR and CDR2 FQNEAQ (reference sequence). Trimming left V 3 bases short and J 0 bases short, with 10 bases between. CDR3 length: 15 amino acids.

The chain carries TRBV4-1 and TRBJ1-2; D is unresolved. The CDR3 is 13 amino acids. Germline CDR1 and CDR2: MGHRA and YSYEKL. The V end lost 0 bases, the J end lost 4 bases, and 6 bases lay between the germline ends. This CDR3 is CASSQEGIYGYTF. The CDR3 bases are TGCGCCAGCAGCCAAGAGGGGATCTATGGCTACACCTTC.

V gene TRBV7-2 combines with J gene TRBJ1-2; TRBD1 aligns across 7 bases. Per the germline V gene, CDR1 is SGHTA and CDR2 is FQGNSA. The J segment lost 4 bases and the V segment lost 1 base, leaving 6 bases of the junction unmatched. The CDR3 totals 15 residues. CDR3 bases: TGTGCCAGCAGCTTAGAGACAGGGCCTTCCTATGGCTACACCTTC. Translating it yields CASSLETGPSYGYTF. The whole variable domain, filled in from reference TRBV7-2 and TRBJ1-2, reads GAGVSQSPSNKVTEKGKDVELRCDPISGHTALYWYRQSLGQGLEFLIYFQGNSAPDKSGLPSDRFSAERTGGSVSTLTIQRTQQEDSAVYLCASSLETGPSYGYTFGSGTRLTVV.

This clonotype turned up a few times. V is TRBV6-2 or TRBV6-3 and J is TRBJ2-5; 8 bases match TRBD1. This CDR3 has 15 amino acids. Germline loops: CDR1 MNHEY, CDR2 SVGEGT. After removal of 6 bases from V and 5 bases from J, the junction contained 11 bases not matched to a gene. CDR3 residues: CASSRGQGLDETQYF. Here the CDR3 DNA reads TGTGCCAGCAGCCGCGGACAGGGCTTAGACGAGACCCAGTACTTC.

This clonotype has a count of ten or more. The CDR3 DNA follows: TGCAGCGTCGACCGGCATGGCTACACCTTC. Encoded protein: CSVDRHGYTF. The genes are TRBV29-1 and TRBJ1-2, with D hard to call. Germline V CDR1 and CDR2: SQVTM, ANQGSEA. V was trimmed by 6 bases and J by 6 bases, leaving 8 bases between them. The CDR3 length is 10 residues.

A few counts support this clonotype. This rearrangement joins TRBV6-6 to TRBJ2-7; D could derive from TRBD1 or TRBD2 (6 bases each). The CDR3 totals 16 residues. Germline lookup yields CDR1 MNHNY and CDR2 SVGAGI (reference sequence). Trimming took off 0 bases at V and 7 bases at J, with 19 bases between the two ends. The CDR3 region has the DNA TGTGCCAGCAGTTACTCCACGGGGGCTCTTCTACGAGAGCAGTACTTC. Residues: CASSYSTGALLREQYF.

This clonotype occurred a few times. V and J are TRBV5-1 and TRBJ1-4; possible D gene TRBD1, 5 bases. The length of the CDR3 is 16 residues. The ends were cut back, 0 bases at V and 7 bases at J, with 16 bases in the middle. Germline CDR1 and CDR2: SGHRS and YFSETQ. In nucleotides, the CDR3 is TGCGCCAGCAGCTTGGCCATGGGGACTGAGGGTGAAAAACTGTTTTTT. Residues: CASSLAMGTEGEKLFF.

This clonotype was recorded a few times. The chain is built from TRBV6-5 and TRBJ2-5, with D perhaps matching TRBD1 (5 bases). The V gene's germline CDR1 is MNHEY and CDR2 SVGAGI. Trimming pared 7 bases from V and 3 bases from J, leaving 15 bases between. CDR3 length: 14 amino acids. The CDR3 bases are TGTGCCAGCAATCCGACAGCTGGTAAAGAGACCCAGTACTTC. Translated, it gives CASNPTAGKETQYF.

This clonotype was counted a few times. This chain joins TRBV6-5 and TRBJ2-3, with TRBD1 matching 8 bases. V was clipped by 5 bases and J by 0 bases; unmatched bases: 4. The CDR3 totals 15 residues. Germline CDR1 and CDR2: MNHEY and SVGAGI. CDR3 coding DNA: TGTGCCAGCAGTACAGGGGACAGGAGCACAGATACGCAGTATTTT. This encodes CASSTGDRSTDTQYF.

This clonotype was picked up a small number of times. V is TRBV5-1 and J is TRBJ1-2, with TRBD1 identical over 7 bases. With 7 bases clipped from V and 4 bases from J, the junction kept 7 bases outside the gene matches. The CDR3 has 13 residues. Looked up from germline, CDR1 is SGHRS and CDR2 is YFSETQ. CDR3 loop: CASAQGGLYGYTF. CDR3 nucleotide sequence: TGCGCCAGCGCCCAGGGGGGTCTCTATGGCTACACCTTC.

This clonotype has just a few counts. The CDR3 reads CASGLVARAYEQYF. CDR3 sequence (DNA): TGTGCTAGTGGTTTGGTAGCCAGGGCCTACGAGCAGTACTTC. The rearrangement joins TRBV12-5 to TRBJ2-7, with D maybe TRBD1 (5 bases). The CDR3 loop spans 14 amino acids. The V end was cut by 0 bases, the J end by 2 bases, with 8 bases between. CDR1 and CDR2 (germline): LGHNT, FRNRAP.

This clonotype was detected only a few times. V and J are TRBV20-1 and TRBJ1-5, with a tentative D call TRBD1 (5 bases). This CDR3 contains 16 residues. Germline CDR1 reads DFQATT; CDR2 reads SNEGSKA (reference sequence). The germline V and J ends were trimmed by 2 bases and 2 bases, with 16 bases remaining between them. This CDR3 is CSARIRGRGGNQPQHF. The CDR3 DNA reads TGCAGTGCTAGAATAAGGGGCCGGGGGGGCAATCAGCCCCAGCATTTT.

This clonotype was seen at least ten times. This chain links TRBV20-1 with TRBJ2-5; tentatively, D is TRBD2 (5 bases). Germline loops: CDR1 DFQATT, CDR2 SNEGSKA (reference sequence). The CDR3 contains 14 residues. V was pared by 0 bases and J by 2 bases, with 10 bases between. CDR3 in DNA: TGCAGTGCTAGAGAGTCCGGGAAGCAAGAGACCCAGTACTTC. This encodes CSARESGKQETQYF.

The chain links TRBV20-1 to TRBJ2-7, with D perhaps assigned TRBD1 or TRBD2 (6 bases each). The CDR3 extends over 16 amino acids. The V and J ends lost 5 bases and 1 base respectively, with 21 bases between them. CDR1 DFQATT and CDR2 SNEGSKA come from the germline V gene (reference sequence). CDR3 bases: TGCAGTGCTGGGGGGCTAGGCCGAACCAAGTCCTACGAGCAGTACGTC. It encodes CSAGGLGRTKSYEQYV.

In its sample, this clonotype was seen many times. V is TRBV7-2 and J is TRBJ2-7; D not resolved. The CDR3 loop spans 15 amino acids. V was cut by 1 base and J by 0 bases, with 10 bases left in between. Germline loops: CDR1 SGHTA, CDR2 FQGNSA. CDR3: CASSLVAVDSYEQYF. The DNA of the CDR3 is TGTGCCAGCAGCTTAGTTGCGGTGGACTCCTACGAGCAGTACTTC.

V and J are TRBV24-1 and TRBJ2-7, with a possible D match to TRBD1 (6 bases). V was shortened by 2 bases and J by 2 bases, with 18 bases between the two germline ends. CDR1 is KGHDR and CDR2 is SFDVKD in the germline V gene. This CDR3 has 17 amino acids. In DNA form, the CDR3 reads TGTGCCACCAGTGATTCCACCTCGAGCCGACAGGCCTACGAGCAGTACGTC. This sequence encodes CATSDSTSSRQAYEQYV.

This clonotype showed up just once. The rearrangement links TRBV4-2 to TRBJ2-1, with TRBD2 identical over 14 bases. V lost 3 bases and J lost 9; bases outside the gene matches: 4. CDR3 length equals 15 residues. Germline V CDR1 and CDR2: LGHNA, YNFKEQ. The CDR3: CASSHDGTSGGEQFF. The CDR3 DNA reads as TGTGCCAGCAGCCATGATGGGACTAGCGGGGGTGAGCAGTTCTTC.

This clonotype occurred a few times. The chain joins TRBV6-5 to TRBJ2-6; 11 positions match TRBD2. V was clipped by 8 bases and J by 4 bases; unmatched bases: 16. The CDR3 totals 19 residues. The germline CDR1 and CDR2 sequences are MNHEY and SVGAGI. The CDR3 spells CASRLISGGARSGANVLTF. The CDR3 DNA follows: TGTGCCAGCCGCCTAATTAGCGGGGGGGCAAGATCCGGGGCCAACGTCCTGACTTTC.

The chain combines TRBV18 with TRBJ1-6; the D is unclear. This CDR3 region has 13 residues. V was pared by 3 bases and J by 9 bases, with 9 bases between. Per the germline V gene, CDR1 is KGHSH and CDR2 is LQKENI. The CDR3, as DNA: TGTGCCAGCTCACCGGACGGCAGTTCACCCCTCCACTTT. It translates to CASSPDGSSPLHF.